Presented here are 18 T cell receptor beta chains from one specimen sequenced in a study of blood T cell repertoires in COVID-19. Profiling relied on immunoSEQ multiplex PCR, and the TCRdb table lists in-frame clones only, not all of them. The sample has around 63,000 clones; roughly three quarters are singletons. Sequenced: peripheral blood. The receptor set was obtained from a woman in her seventies with acute or convalescent COVID-19.

V usage is TRBV5-8 and J usage is TRBJ1-5, with D possibly matching TRBD1 (6 bases). CDR1 and CDR2 from the germline V gene are SGHTS and YDEGEE. This CDR3 spans 13 amino acids. Trimming pared 6 bases from V and 0 bases from J, leaving 7 bases between. This chain's CDR3 is CASKGHSNQPQHF. The CDR3 nucleotides read TGTGCCAGCAAGGGACATAGCAATCAGCCCCAGCATTTT.

This clone was counted many times. V is TRBV7-2 and J is TRBJ2-5, with D perhaps matching TRBD2 (6 bases). This CDR3 is built from 11 residues. Trimming cost V 6 bases and J 9 bases, with 11 bases left between them. Germline-derived CDR1 and CDR2 are SGHTA and FQGNSA. In DNA form, the CDR3 reads TGTGCCAGCAGTCTGGGCGGGGCCCAGTACTTC. This gives the protein CASSLGGAQYF.

The chain joins TRBV7-3 to TRBJ2-5; 10 bases match TRBD2. CDR1 is SGHTA, CDR2 FQGTGA, per germline. The CDR3 length is 13 residues. V trimming: 5 bases; J trimming: 5 bases; junction bases outside the gene matches: 2. CDR3 region: CASSPGLAETQYF. CDR3 bases: TGTGCCAGCAGCCCGGGACTAGCGGAGACCCAGTACTTC. The full variable domain, completed using reference TRBV7-3 and TRBJ2-5, is GAGVSQTPSNKVTEKGKYVELRCDPISGHTALYWYRQSLGQGPEFLIYFQGTGAADDSGLPNDRFFAVRPEGSVSTLKIQRTERGDSAVYLCASSPGLAETQYFGPGTRLLVL.

As to this clone: This specimen includes other DNA sequences encoding the same CDR3. V is TRBV4-2 and J is TRBJ2-5, with 15 positions matching TRBD2. V shed 3 bases, J shed 5 bases, and the junction held 4 bases outside the gene matches. The CDR3 loop spans 16 amino acids. The germline CDR1 and CDR2 sequences are LGHNA and YNFKEQ. The CDR3 sequence is CASSHGLAGGRETQYF. The CDR3 region has the DNA TGTGCCAGCAGCCATGGACTAGCGGGGGGGCGGGAGACCCAGTACTTC.

The CDR3 DNA sequence: TGTGCCAGCAGCCTGGGACTTTGGGATGAGCAGTTCTTC. It translates to CASSLGLWDEQFF. The chain joins TRBV7-2 to TRBJ2-1; tentatively, D is TRBD2 (6 bases). Trimming took off 5 bases at V and 8 bases at J, with 13 bases between the two ends. The length of the CDR3 is 13 residues. Germline V gene data show CDR1 as SGHTA and CDR2 as FQGNSA.

The chain has TRBV30 and TRBJ1-2; D gene uncertain. The length of the CDR3 is 13 residues. V dropped 3 bases and J dropped 1 base, with 9 bases sitting between them. Germline V gene lookup returns CDR1 GTSNPN and CDR2 SVGIG (reference sequence). CDR3 coding DNA: TGTGCCTGGAGGGAGATCGTTAACTATGGCTACACCTTC. Its translation: CAWREIVNYGYTF.

This chain joins TRBV7-3 and TRBJ2-4; 7 bases line up with TRBD1. There are 18 residues in the CDR3. J gave up 3 bases and V 2 bases, and 13 bases lay outside the gene matches. Looked up from germline, CDR1 is SGHTA and CDR2 is FQGTGA. CDR3 coding DNA: TGTGCCAGCAGCTTACAGGGGGACGGTCTTTCGGGCAAAAACATTCAGTACTTC. As protein: CASSLQGDGLSGKNIQYF. Using reference TRBV7-3 and TRBJ2-4 for the parts outside the CDR3, the full variable domain is GAGVSQTPSNKVTEKGKYVELRCDPISGHTALYWYRQSLGQGPEFLIYFQGTGAADDSGLPNDRFFAVRPEGSVSTLKIQRTERGDSAVYLCASSLQGDGLSGKNIQYFGAGTRLSVL.

The chain combines TRBV7-6 with TRBJ2-5; TRBD2 agrees at 7 bases. The junction had 6 bases not matched to a gene; V was cut back by 0 bases and J by 2 bases. Germline V gives CDR1 SGHVS, CDR2 FNYEAQ. This CDR3 contains 16 residues. The CDR3 reads CASSLALGGVQETQYF. Here the CDR3 DNA reads TGTGCCAGCAGCTTAGCGCTTGGGGGGGTACAAGAGACCCAGTACTTC.

The genes are TRBV18 and TRBJ2-7; 8 bases are shared with TRBD2. The CDR3 spans 15 residues. Germline CDR1 and CDR2: KGHSH and LQKENI. Trimming took 2 bases from V and 5 from J; bases not matched to a gene: 8. The CDR3, as DNA: TGTGCCAGCTCACCAGGCGGGGGGCTTTTCAACGAGCAGTACTTC. This codes for CASSPGGGLFNEQYF.

The chain uses TRBV7-3 and TRBJ1-3, with D possibly being TRBD1 (6 bases). From germline, CDR1 is SGHTA and CDR2 FQGTGA. V gave up 0 bases and J gave up 0 bases, with 6 bases separating them. This CDR3 comprises 15 residues. CDR3 sequence reads: CASSLTGGSGNTIYF. As DNA, the CDR3 is TGTGCCAGCAGCTTAACAGGGGGCTCTGGAAACACCATATATTTT.

V is TRBV5-1 and J is TRBJ2-5, with D maybe TRBD1 (6 bases). This CDR3 region has 13 residues. Germline V gene sequence: CDR1 SGHRS, CDR2 YFSETQ. The V end lost 5 bases, the J end lost 2 bases, and 10 bases lay between the germline ends. CDR3 in DNA: TGCGCCAGCAGGTGGACAGTACAAGAGACCCAGTACTTC. This codes for CASRWTVQETQYF.

The rearrangement joins TRBV10-3 to TRBJ2-7, with 9 bases matching TRBD1. The CDR3 sequence is 13 residues long. The germline gives CDR1 ENHRY, CDR2 SYGVKD. The J segment lost 5 bases and the V segment lost 10 bases, leaving 9 bases of the junction unmatched. CDR3 bases: TGTGCCACGACACAGGGGGCAATGAACGAGCAGTACTTC. Translated: CATTQGAMNEQYF.

The J gene is TRBJ1-2, the V gene TRBV5-6; 9 bases map to TRBD1. Trimming at V came to 4 bases and at J to 7 bases, leaving 8 bases not matched to a gene. In germline, CDR1 is SGHDT, CDR2 YYEEEE. The CDR3 has 14 amino acids. The CDR3 coding sequence is TGTGCCAGCAGCCCCGACAGGGGGTTTGGTGGCTACACCTTC. This gives the protein CASSPDRGFGGYTF. Looking up the rest from reference TRBV5-6 and TRBJ1-2 gives the full variable domain: DAGVTQSPTHLIKTRGQQVTLRCSPKSGHDTVSWYQQALGQGPQFIFQYYEEEERQRGNFPDRFSGHQFPNYSSELNVNALLLGDSALYLCASSPDRGFGGYTFGSGTRLTVV.

The chain employs TRBV19 and TRBJ1-5; TRBD1 aligns across 7 bases. Germline V lookup: CDR1 LNHDA, CDR2 SQIVND (reference sequence). This CDR3 has 15 residues. Trimming cost V 5 bases and J 6 bases; bases outside gene matches: 10. The CDR3 sequence is CASSAGQGVGQPQHF. DNA for the CDR3: TGTGCCAGTAGTGCCGGCCAGGGGGTAGGTCAGCCCCAGCATTTT. Full variable domain (outside the CDR3, taken from reference TRBV19 and TRBJ1-5): DGGITQSPKYLFRKEGQNVTLSCEQNLNHDAMYWYRQDPGQGLRLIYYSQIVNDFQKGDIAEGYSVSREKKESFPLTVTSAQKNPTAFYLCASSAGQGVGQPQHFGDGTRLSIL.

The chain combines TRBV2 with TRBJ2-2; tentative D call: TRBD1 (5 bases). Germline CDR1 is SNHLY and CDR2 is FYNNEI. This CDR3 has 15 residues. With 7 bases removed from V and 5 bases from J, the gap between germline ends came to 17 bases. As DNA, the CDR3 is TGTGCCAGCAAGATATCCCAGGGCGGAACCGGGGAGCTGTTTTTT. Encoded protein: CASKISQGGTGELFF.

This clone was observed a handful of times. V is TRBV7-2 and J is TRBJ1-2; D not resolved. The CDR3 is made up of 13 amino acids. The V end was cut by 3 bases, the J end by 7 bases, with 12 bases between. CDR1 is SGHTA and CDR2 is FQGNSA in the germline V gene. The CDR3 bases are TGTGCCAGCAGCTTCAGCGCTGACTTTGGCTACACCTTC. Amino acid sequence: CASSFSADFGYTF.

This chain uses TRBV7-4 with TRBJ1-2, with no clear D. From germline, CDR1 is SGHVT and CDR2 SQSDAQ. The CDR3 extends over 14 amino acids. Trimming took off 5 bases at V and 4 bases at J, with 14 bases between the two ends. Written as DNA, the CDR3 is TGTGCCAGCAGCGAATCGAGCCGAACCTATGGCTACACCTTC. It specifies CASSESSRTYGYTF. Drawing the rest from reference TRBV7-4 and TRBJ1-2, the complete variable domain is GAGVSQSPRYKVAKRGRDVALRCDSISGHVTLYWYRQTLGQGSEVLTYSQSDAQRDKSGRPSGRFSAERPERSVSTLKIQRTEQGDSAVYLCASSESSRTYGYTFGSGTRLTVV.

This chain joins TRBV6-2 or TRBV6-3 and TRBJ2-3, with D unclear. This CDR3 has 15 amino acids. Germline loops: CDR1 MNHEY, CDR2 SVGEGT. Trimming shortened V by 2 bases and J by 1 base, and 10 bases separated the two germline ends. The CDR3 is CASSYGLKGTDTQYF. The CDR3 DNA is TGTGCCAGCAGTTACGGCTTAAAAGGCACAGATACGCAGTATTTT.